This T cell receptor beta chain came from a study of blood T cells in healthy people across ages. On the study more broadly: Template switching captured about one barcoded beta molecule per two T cells.

Primed by a sample-barcoded 5' primer and a J-beta primer mix, a second PCR proceeded for about 6 to 12 cycles. TCRdb reprocessed the 5' RACE reads via MiXCR and lists one record per CDR3 protein. The top ten clones hold about 0.8% of a sample with around 990,000 distinct CDR3 sequences, less than 25% of them seen once. The V and J ends lost 4 bases and 0 bases respectively, with 14 bases between them. The CDR3 consists of 15 residues. Germline V gene data show CDR1 as SGHDT and CDR2 as YYEEEE. These data were also reused for a study on T cells of mothers and their children. That study adds: From each mother came over 8 million TCR beta CDR3 reads, and from each child came roughly 2.9 million.

The chain uses TRBV5-6 and TRBJ2-7, with D perhaps matching TRBD1 (6 bases). The sequence was obtained from a girl aged 2 to 10 in good health. Input material: blood. DNA for the CDR3: TGTGCCAGCAGCCCCACGACAGGACTCTCCTACGAGCAGTACTTC. Protein product: CASSPTTGLSYEQYF.